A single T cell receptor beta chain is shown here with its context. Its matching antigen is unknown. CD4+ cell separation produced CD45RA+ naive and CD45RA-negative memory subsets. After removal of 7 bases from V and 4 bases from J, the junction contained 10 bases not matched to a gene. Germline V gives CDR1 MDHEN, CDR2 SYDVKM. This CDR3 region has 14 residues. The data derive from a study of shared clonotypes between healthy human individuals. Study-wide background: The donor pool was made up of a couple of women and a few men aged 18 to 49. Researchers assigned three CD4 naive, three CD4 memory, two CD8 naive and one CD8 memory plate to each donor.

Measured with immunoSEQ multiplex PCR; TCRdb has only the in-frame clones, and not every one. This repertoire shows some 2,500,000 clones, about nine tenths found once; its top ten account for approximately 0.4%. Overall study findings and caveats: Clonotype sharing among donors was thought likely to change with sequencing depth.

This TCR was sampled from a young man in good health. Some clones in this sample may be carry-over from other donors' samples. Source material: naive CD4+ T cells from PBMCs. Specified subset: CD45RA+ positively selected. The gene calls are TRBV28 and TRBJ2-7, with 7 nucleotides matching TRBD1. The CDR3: CASTGRDSLYEQYF. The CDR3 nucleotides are TGTGCCAGCACGGGTAGGGACAGTCTATACGAGCAGTACTTC.